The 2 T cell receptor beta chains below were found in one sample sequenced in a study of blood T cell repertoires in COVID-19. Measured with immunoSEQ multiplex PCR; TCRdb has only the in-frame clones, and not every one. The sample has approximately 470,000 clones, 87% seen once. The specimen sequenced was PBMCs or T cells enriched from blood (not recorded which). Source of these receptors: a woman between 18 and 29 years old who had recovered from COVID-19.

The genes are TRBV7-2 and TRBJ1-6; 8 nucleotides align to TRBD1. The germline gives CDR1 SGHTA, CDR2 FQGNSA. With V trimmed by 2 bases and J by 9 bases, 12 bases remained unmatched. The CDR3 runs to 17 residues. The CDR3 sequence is CASSLLYRQGAGSPLHF. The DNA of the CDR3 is TGTGCCAGCAGCTTATTGTACAGGCAGGGGGCAGGTTCACCCCTCCACTTT.

In DNA, the CDR3 is TGCGCCAGCAGCTTGAGCCCCGCAGGGGGGTGGAATGGCTACACCTTC. This sequence encodes CASSLSPAGGWNGYTF. The V call is TRBV5-1, the J call TRBJ1-2; TRBD1 agrees at 7 bases. This CDR3 spans 16 amino acids. V lost 1 base, J lost 6 bases, and 12 bases stayed unmatched. The V gene's germline CDR1 is SGHRS and CDR2 YFSETQ.